This T cell receptor beta chain originates from a study of blood T cell repertoires in COVID-19. Study context: Sites in the United States, Italy and Spain provided acute and convalescent COVID-19 samples. The cDNA or gDNA used as material had been derived from T cells, B-cell-depleted T cells, or PBMCs.

The CDR3 spans 15 residues. V lost 3 bases and J 2 bases, leaving 14 bases between the germline ends. The germline V gene has CDR1 LNHDA and CDR2 SQIVND (reference sequence). Study processing details: Reference gene primer amplification in the assay estimated nucleated cell counts. Clones were sequenced by immunoSEQ multiplex PCR, and TCRdb holds only the in-frame ones, with some missing. The DNA was the basis for D and trimming; V, J and clone size are from that table. Of 68,000 or so clones listed, roughly 87% are singletons. Sample: peripheral blood. The chain couples TRBV19 to TRBJ2-7; possibly TRBD2 for D (5 bases). The TCR comes from a man aged 45-65 years with active COVID-19. CDR3 coding DNA: TGTGCCAGTAGTATCGGTACGGCGGGTGCCTACGAGCAGTACTTC. Its translation is CASSIGTAGAYEQYF.